Listed below are T cell receptor beta chains from one sample, sequenced in a study of cytomegalovirus exposure and HLA in healthy donors. The method was immunoSEQ multiplex PCR; TCRdb's version includes in-frame clones alone and lacks a portion of them. Here the sample spans over 250,000 clones, just over 85% being singletons. Sequencing input: PBMCs. These TCRs come from a man aged 40-49 years in good health and CMV-seropositive. The CDR3 runs from the conserved cysteine through the conserved F or W. The D gene is left open where the match is weak. Only some rows state a clone size, as once, few, many or a class for expanded clones.

TGTGCCAGCAGCTTTGAGACTAACTACGAGCAGTACTTC	CASSFETNYEQYF	13	TRBV7-2	TRBJ2-7	-	-
TGTGCCAGCAGCTTGGACAGGGAATTATATGGCTACACCTTC	CASSLDRELYGYTF	14	TRBV7-9	TRBJ1-2	TRBD1	-
TGTGCCAGCAGTTACGGGGGAGGACCTTATGGCTACACCTTC	CASSYGGGPYGYTF	14	TRBV6-5	TRBJ1-2	-	once
TGTGCCAGCAGTTACTGGGCAGGTACCTACGAGCAGTACTTC	CASSYWAGTYEQYF	14	TRBV6-5	TRBJ2-7	-	few
TGTGCCAGCAGAGATGGATTCAGGGGTTTCCAGCCCCAGCATTTT	CASRDGFRGFQPQHF	15	TRBV6-4	TRBJ1-5	-	-
TGTGCCAGCAGCTTATCTTGGGAGGGAACTTATGGCTACACCTTC	CASSLSWEGTYGYTF	15	TRBV7-2	TRBJ1-2	-	-
TGTGCCAGCAGCTTAGCGGGAGCCACCTCCTACGAGCAGTACTTC	CASSLAGATSYEQYF	15	TRBV5-4	TRBJ2-7	TRBD2	few
TGTGCCAGCAGCCAAAATTACCCCGGACTGCTCTACGAGCAGTACTTC	CASSQNYPGLLYEQYF	16	TRBV4-2	TRBJ2-7	-	-
TGTGCCAGCAGCCAGGACAGGGAAAGTAGCGGGAGGTACTACAATGAGCAGTTCTTC	CASSQDRESSGRYYNEQFF	19	TRBV7-9	TRBJ2-1	TRBD2	-
TGTGCCAGTAGTAAGACTAGCGGTGAGGATGAGCAGTTCTTC	CASSKTSGEDEQFF	14	TRBV19	TRBJ2-1	TRBD2	-
TGTGCCAGCTCACCACAGGACAGGGCTGGCAATCAGCCCCAGCATTTT	CASSPQDRAGNQPQHF	16	TRBV18	TRBJ1-5	TRBD1	-
TGTGCCAGCAATGAAGACATGAACACTGAAGCTTTCTTT	CASNEDMNTEAFF	13	TRBV28	TRBJ1-1	-	-
TGTGCCAGCAGCTTGTCTAATCATCAGCCCCAGCATTTT	CASSLSNHQPQHF	13	TRBV11-2	TRBJ1-5	-	-
TGTGCCAGCAGCTTGGTCACAGGAGGCACAGATACGCAGTATTTT	CASSLVTGGTDTQYF	15	TRBV5-5	TRBJ2-3	-	-
TGTGCCAGCTCACCGGAGGGCCTAGATGACGAGCAGTACTTC	CASSPEGLDDEQYF	14	TRBV18	TRBJ2-7	-	-
TGTGCCAGCAGTCCTTACGGGACAGGGGTTGCGCAAGAGACCCAGTACTTC	CASSPYGTGVAQETQYF	17	TRBV27	TRBJ2-5	TRBD1	-
TGCAGCGTTGCCTCTTCCTCCGAAAAACTGTTTTTT	CSVASSSEKLFF	12	TRBV29-1	TRBJ1-4	-	-